This T cell receptor beta chain was sequenced for a study of T cells expressing NK-cell markers. Turning to the study itself: In the group of eight sequenced donors, seven were HCMV-seropositive and one was seronegative.

TCRdb re-called the 5' RACE reads and catalogs CDR3 proteins one per entry, DNA excluded. The sample includes under 500,000 distinct CDR3 sequences. The CDR3 is 13 amino acids. The germline gives CDR1 SQVTM, CDR2 ANQGSEA. General study results and limits: NKG2C+ dominant clonotype frequencies in six donors were roughly 1.0-7.0% of CD8+ T cells. In several donors, dominant clonotypes made up roughly 25-60.1% of CD3+CD56-NKG2C+ cells.

Of note for this clonotype: Its specificity is not known.

This sequence was found in a woman aged 18 to 75 in good health. The chain carries TRBV29-1 and TRBJ2-4. The sample taken for sequencing was blood T cells: a sorted CD56 or NKG2C T cell subset, CD4+ or CD8+ T cells, or bulk PBMC T cells (not recorded which). CDR3 in amino acids: CSVVEAAKNIQYF.